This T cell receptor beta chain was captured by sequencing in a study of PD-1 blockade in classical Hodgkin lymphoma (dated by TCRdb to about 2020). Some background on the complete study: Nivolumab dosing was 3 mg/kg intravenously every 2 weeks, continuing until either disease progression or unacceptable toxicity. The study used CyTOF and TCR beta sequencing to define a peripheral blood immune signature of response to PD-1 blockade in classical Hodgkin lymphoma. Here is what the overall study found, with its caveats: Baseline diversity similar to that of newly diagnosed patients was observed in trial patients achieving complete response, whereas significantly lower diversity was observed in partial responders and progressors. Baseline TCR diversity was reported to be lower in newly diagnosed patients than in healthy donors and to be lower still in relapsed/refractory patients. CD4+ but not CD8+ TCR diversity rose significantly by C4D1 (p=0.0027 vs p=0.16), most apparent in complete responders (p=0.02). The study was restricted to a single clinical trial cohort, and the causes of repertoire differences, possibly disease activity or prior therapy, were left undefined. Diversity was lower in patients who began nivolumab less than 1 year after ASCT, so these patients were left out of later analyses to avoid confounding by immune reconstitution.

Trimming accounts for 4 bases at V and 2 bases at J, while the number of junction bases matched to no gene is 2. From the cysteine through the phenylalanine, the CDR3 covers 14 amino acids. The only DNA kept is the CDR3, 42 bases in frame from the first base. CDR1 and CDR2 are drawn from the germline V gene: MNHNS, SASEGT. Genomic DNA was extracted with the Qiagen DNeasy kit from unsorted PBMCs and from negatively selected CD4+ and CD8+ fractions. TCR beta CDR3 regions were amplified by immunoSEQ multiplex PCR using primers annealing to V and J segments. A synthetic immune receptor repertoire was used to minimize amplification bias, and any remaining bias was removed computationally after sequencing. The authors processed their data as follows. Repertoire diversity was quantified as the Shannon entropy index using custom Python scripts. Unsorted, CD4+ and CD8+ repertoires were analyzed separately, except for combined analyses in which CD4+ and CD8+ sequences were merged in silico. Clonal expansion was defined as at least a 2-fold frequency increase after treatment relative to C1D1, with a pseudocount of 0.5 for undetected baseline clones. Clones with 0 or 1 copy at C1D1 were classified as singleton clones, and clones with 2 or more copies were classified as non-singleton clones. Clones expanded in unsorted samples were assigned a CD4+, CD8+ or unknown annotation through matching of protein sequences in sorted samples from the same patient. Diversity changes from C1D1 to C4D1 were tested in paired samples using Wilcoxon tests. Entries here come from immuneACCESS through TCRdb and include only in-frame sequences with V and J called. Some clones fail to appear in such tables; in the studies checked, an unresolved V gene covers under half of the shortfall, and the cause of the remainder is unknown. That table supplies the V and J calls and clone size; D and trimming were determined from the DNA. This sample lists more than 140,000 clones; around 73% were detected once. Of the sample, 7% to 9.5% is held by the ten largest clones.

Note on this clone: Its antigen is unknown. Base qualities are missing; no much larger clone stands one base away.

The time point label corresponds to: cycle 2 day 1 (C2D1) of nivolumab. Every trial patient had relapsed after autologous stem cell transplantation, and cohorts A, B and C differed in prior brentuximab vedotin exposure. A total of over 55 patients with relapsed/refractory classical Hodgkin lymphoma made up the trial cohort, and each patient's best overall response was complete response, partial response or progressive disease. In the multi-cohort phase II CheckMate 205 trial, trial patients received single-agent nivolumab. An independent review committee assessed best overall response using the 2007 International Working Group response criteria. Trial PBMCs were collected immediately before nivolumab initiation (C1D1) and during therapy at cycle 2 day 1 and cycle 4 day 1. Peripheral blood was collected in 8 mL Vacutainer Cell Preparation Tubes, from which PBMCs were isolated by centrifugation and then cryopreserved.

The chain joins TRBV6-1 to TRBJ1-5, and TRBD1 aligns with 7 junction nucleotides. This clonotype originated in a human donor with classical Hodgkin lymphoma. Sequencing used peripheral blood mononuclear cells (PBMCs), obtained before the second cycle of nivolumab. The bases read TGTGCCAGCAGTGGAGACAGGGGCAATCAGCCCCAGCATTTT. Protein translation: CASSGDRGNQPQHF.